The 25 T cell receptor beta chains below all came from one sample that was sequenced in a study of response to subunit inactivated influenza vaccine. TCRdb reprocessed the RT-PCR reads with MiXCR, giving one entry per CDR3 protein. This table holds hundreds of thousands of distinct CDR3 sequences, about 18% found once. Sequences were derived from PBMCs from blood, sampled 4 to 6 days after vaccination. All receptors derive from a man aged 50 to 59 who received an inactivated influenza vaccine.

Many counts were recorded for this clonotype. The J gene is TRBJ2-3, the V gene TRBV20-1, with TRBD1 as a possible D gene (6 bases). The germline V gene has CDR1 DFQATT and CDR2 SNEGSKA (reference sequence). V lost 6 bases, J lost 2 bases, and 12 bases lay in between. This CDR3 region has 13 residues. Written as DNA, the CDR3 is TGCAGTGCCCGGCAGGGGATCACAGATACGCAGTATTTT. Protein sequence: CSARQGITDTQYF.

On this clonotype itself: One end of the junction does not line up with germline, which may come from a read error. The J gene is TRBJ2-2, the V gene TRBV18, with D possibly being TRBD1 or TRBD2 (5 bases each). The CDR3 sequence is 15 residues long. Germline V gene data show CDR1 as KGHSH and CDR2 as LQKENI. CDR3 protein: CVSSPGTIATGELFF. In nucleotides, the CDR3 is TGTGTCAGCTCACCAGGGACGATCGCCACCGGGGAGCTGTTTTTT.

In its sample, this clonotype was seen a few times. The rearrangement uses TRBV12-3 or TRBV12-4 and TRBJ2-3, with D unclear. Trimming took 5 bases from V and 8 from J, leaving 11 bases between them. CDR3 size: 12 residues. The CDR3 is CASSQGSATQYF. CDR3 nucleotides: TGTGCCAGCAGTCAAGGTAGTGCTACGCAGTATTTT.

Many counts were recorded for this clonotype. The chain employs TRBV4-2 and TRBJ1-5, with D possibly TRBD1 on 5 matching bases. The CDR3 spans 16 residues. With 3 bases removed from V and 2 bases from J, the gap between germline ends came to 14 bases. Germline V gene lookup returns CDR1 LGHNA and CDR2 YNFKEQ. The CDR3 sequence is CASSQGLAGGNQPQHF. CDR3 bases: TGTGCCAGCAGCCAGGGACTAGCGGGAGGCAATCAGCCCCAGCATTTT.

The rearrangement links TRBV6-2 or TRBV6-3 to TRBJ2-7; D is perhaps TRBD2 (5 bases). Trimming pared 6 bases from V and 6 bases from J, leaving 15 bases between. The CDR3 is 13 residues long. Germline assignment: CDR1 MNHEY and CDR2 SVGEGT. This CDR3 is CASSTPIRGEQYF. CDR3 in DNA: TGTGCCAGCAGCACCCCGATCCGGGGCGAGCAGTACTTC.

V gene TRBV20-1 combines with J gene TRBJ1-6; 10 bases align to TRBD1. The V gene end was trimmed by 5 bases and the J gene end by 9 bases; junction bases not matched to a gene: 10. The CDR3 has 15 residues. CDR1 DFQATT and CDR2 SNEGSKA come from the germline V gene (reference sequence). CDR3 protein: CSASRDRGKGSPLHF. The DNA of the CDR3 is TGCAGTGCTTCACGGGACAGGGGTAAAGGTTCACCCCTCCACTTT.

V and J are TRBV29-1 and TRBJ2-3; a weak D match, TRBD2 (5 bases). Looked up from germline, CDR1 is SQVTM and CDR2 is ANQGSEA. The V end was cut by 3 bases, the J end by 5 bases, with 9 bases between. CDR3 length: 12 residues. The CDR3 sequence: CSVDTSGDTQYF. The CDR3 DNA sequence: TGCAGCGTTGATACTAGTGGAGATACGCAGTATTTT.

This sequence joins TRBV7-8 and TRBJ2-5; D tentatively fits TRBD1 or TRBD2 (5 bases each). The CDR3 runs 12 residues. The germline V gene has CDR1 SGHVS and CDR2 FQNEAQ. Trimming removed 4 bases from V and 5 bases from J, with 8 bases in between. The CDR3, as DNA: TGTGCCAGCAGCTGGGGGTACGAGACCCAGTACTTC. Encoded protein: CASSWGYETQYF.

The chain couples TRBV6-2 or TRBV6-3 to TRBJ2-2, with D perhaps being TRBD1 or TRBD2 (5 bases each). V lost 9 bases to trimming and J lost 4 bases, with 15 bases between them. Per germline, CDR1 MNHEY and CDR2 SVGEGT. The CDR3 is made up of 14 amino acids. This chain's CDR3 is CARKMRGRTGELFF. For the CDR3, the DNA is TGTGCCAGAAAGATGAGGGGTCGCACCGGGGAGCTGTTTTTT.

This chain links TRBV4-3 with TRBJ2-5; 8 bases are a match to TRBD1. From germline, CDR1 is LGHNA and CDR2 YSLEER. The V gene end was trimmed by 0 bases and the J gene end by 5 bases; junction bases not matched to a gene: 8. The CDR3 totals 16 residues. CDR3 amino acids: CASSQDRGRLGETQYF. In DNA form, the CDR3 reads TGCGCCAGCAGCCAAGACAGGGGGCGCCTGGGGGAGACCCAGTACTTC.

The rearrangement links TRBV20-1 to TRBJ2-3, with 15 bases lining up with TRBD2. This CDR3 is 19 amino acids long. V shed 1 base and J 1 base; nucleotides not matched to a gene: 9. Germline values: CDR1 DFQATT, CDR2 SNEGSKA (reference sequence). CDR3 amino acids: CSARVWGLAGGFRTDTQYF. The CDR3 DNA is TGCAGTGCTAGAGTTTGGGGACTAGCGGGGGGCTTTCGCACAGATACGCAGTATTTT.

CDR3 in DNA: TGCGCCAGCAGCGGCTATAATTCACCCCTCCACTTT. Translated: CASSGYNSPLHF. This rearrangement joins TRBV5-1 to TRBJ1-6; D uncertain. From germline, CDR1 is SGHRS and CDR2 YFSETQ. The CDR3 contains 12 residues. V was shortened by 4 bases and J by 3 bases, with 2 bases between the two germline ends.

This clonotype has more than one count but fewer than ten. The chain joins TRBV20-1 to TRBJ1-2; weak D call: TRBD1 (5 bases). Trimming removed 3 bases at V and 0 bases at J, with 8 bases between. Germline V gene sequence: CDR1 DFQATT, CDR2 SNEGSKA (reference sequence). The CDR3 runs 13 residues. DNA for the CDR3: TGCAGTGCTAGGGACAACTCTAACTATGGCTACACCTTC. Residues: CSARDNSNYGYTF.

The chain couples TRBV11-2 to TRBJ2-5; 7 bases are shared with TRBD1. The CDR3 covers 15 residues. The V gene's germline CDR1 is SGHAT and CDR2 FQNNGV. Germline trimming cut 1 base from V and 2 bases from J; bases unmatched to any gene: 4. CDR3 protein: CASSLGGTAQETQYF. In DNA, the CDR3 is TGTGCCAGCAGCTTAGGTGGGACAGCGCAAGAGACCCAGTACTTC.

The V gene is TRBV10-3, the J gene TRBJ2-1, with 8 bases matching TRBD1. The CDR3 contains 15 residues. Germline V CDR1 and CDR2: ENHRY, SYGVKD. V lost 2 bases and J lost 7; bases outside the gene matches: 7. The CDR3: CAISERGTGGNEQFF. As DNA, the CDR3 is TGTGCCATCAGTGAGAGGGGGACAGGAGGGAATGAGCAGTTCTTC.

This clonotype was observed a handful of times. V and J are TRBV20-1 and TRBJ2-3, with 11 bases aligning to TRBD2. Germline V lookup: CDR1 DFQATT, CDR2 SNEGSKA (reference sequence). V was clipped by 5 bases and J by 7 bases; unmatched bases: 5. The CDR3 has 13 residues. The CDR3 here is CSARTSGRNTQYF. CDR3 bases: TGCAGTGCTCGGACTAGCGGGCGGAATACGCAGTATTTT.

The table lists this clonotype with a few counts. The rearrangement joins TRBV9 to TRBJ1-2; D may be TRBD1 (5 bases). V was shortened by 0 bases and J by 5 bases, with 11 bases between the two germline ends. The CDR3 covers 14 residues. Per germline, CDR1 SGDLS and CDR2 YYNGEE. The CDR3 nucleotides read TGTGCCAGCAGCGTAGACTCAGGGAGGTATGGCTACACCTTC. It encodes CASSVDSGRYGYTF. Drawing the rest from reference TRBV9 and TRBJ1-2, the complete variable domain is DSGVTQTPKHLITATGQRVTLRCSPRSGDLSVYWYQQSLDQGLQFLIQYYNGEERAKGNILERFSAQQFPDLHSELNLSSLELGDSALYFCASSVDSGRYGYTFGSGTRLTVV.

This clonotype was seen repeatedly, ten times or more. The rearrangement joins TRBV29-1 to TRBJ2-3; D is perhaps TRBD2 (6 bases). Trimming removed 6 bases at V and 8 bases at J, with 9 bases between. This CDR3 is 10 amino acids long. Germline V lookup: CDR1 SQVTM, CDR2 ANQGSEA. CDR3 protein: CSVTGGTQYF. The CDR3 coding sequence is TGCAGCGTGACCGGGGGTACGCAGTATTTT.

This clonotype was recorded a few times. The V and J genes are TRBV4-1 and TRBJ2-5; tentative D call: TRBD1 (6 bases). V was shortened by 3 bases and J by 5 bases, with 25 bases between the two germline ends. The CDR3 is 18 residues long. Germline-derived CDR1 and CDR2 are MGHRA and YSYEKL. The CDR3 bases are TGCGCCAGCAGCCACCACCCACCCTTAACAGGGTTTGAGGAGACCCAGTACTTC. It yields the protein CASSHHPPLTGFEETQYF.

J is TRBJ2-1 and V is TRBV12-3 or TRBV12-4, with TRBD2 matching 10 bases. This CDR3 spans 14 amino acids. J gave up 10 bases and V 1 base, and 4 bases lay outside the gene matches. CDR3 amino acids: CASSLGGTSEEQFF. As DNA, the CDR3 is TGTGCCAGCAGTTTAGGCGGGACTAGCGAGGAGCAGTTCTTC.

Only a few counts were recorded for this clonotype. The chain employs TRBV20-1 and TRBJ2-3; 10 bases map to TRBD2. The CDR3 sequence is 16 residues long. V was clipped by 0 bases and J by 6 bases; unmatched bases: 9. CDR1 DFQATT and CDR2 SNEGSKA come from the germline V gene (reference sequence). The DNA for the CDR3 is TGCAGTGCTAGAGATGAGCTAGCGGGGGCCCTGGATACGCAGTATTTT. It yields the protein CSARDELAGALDTQYF.

This chain uses TRBV5-1 with TRBJ2-1; TRBD1 agrees at 7 bases. After removal of 4 bases from V and 7 bases from J, the junction contained 11 bases not matched to a gene. Germline V gene data show CDR1 as SGHRS and CDR2 as YFSETQ. CDR3 length equals 15 residues. CDR3 DNA: TGCGCCAGCAGCCCTTCGACAGGGTGGGGGAATGAGCAGTTCTTC. The encoded protein is CASSPSTGWGNEQFF.

The CDR3 region is CAISPGATTNEKLFF. CDR3 nucleotide sequence: TGTGCCATCAGCCCCGGGGCCACAACTAATGAAAAACTGTTTTTT. The chain couples TRBV10-3 to TRBJ1-4; weak D call: TRBD1 (5 bases). The CDR3 has 15 residues. CDR1 is ENHRY, CDR2 SYGVKD, per germline. The V and J ends lost 6 bases and 0 bases respectively, with 11 bases between them.

The genes are TRBV5-8 and TRBJ2-5; D call uncertain. V was clipped by 0 bases and J by 6 bases, with 6 bases between them. The CDR3 extends over 12 amino acids. Germline values: CDR1 SGHTS, CDR2 YDEGEE. DNA of the CDR3: TGTGCCAGCAGCTTGGCCTTAAAGACCCAGTACTTC. Translation gives CASSLALKTQYF.

The rearrangement joins TRBV7-6 to TRBJ2-1, with D hard to call. Germline V gene data show CDR1 as SGHVS and CDR2 as FNYEAQ. V lost 1 base, J lost 9 bases, and 13 bases lay in between. CDR3 length: 14 amino acids. CDR3 sequence (DNA): TGTGCCAGCAGCTTAGTTCCTGATTTAGGTGAGCAGTTCTTC. It specifies CASSLVPDLGEQFF.